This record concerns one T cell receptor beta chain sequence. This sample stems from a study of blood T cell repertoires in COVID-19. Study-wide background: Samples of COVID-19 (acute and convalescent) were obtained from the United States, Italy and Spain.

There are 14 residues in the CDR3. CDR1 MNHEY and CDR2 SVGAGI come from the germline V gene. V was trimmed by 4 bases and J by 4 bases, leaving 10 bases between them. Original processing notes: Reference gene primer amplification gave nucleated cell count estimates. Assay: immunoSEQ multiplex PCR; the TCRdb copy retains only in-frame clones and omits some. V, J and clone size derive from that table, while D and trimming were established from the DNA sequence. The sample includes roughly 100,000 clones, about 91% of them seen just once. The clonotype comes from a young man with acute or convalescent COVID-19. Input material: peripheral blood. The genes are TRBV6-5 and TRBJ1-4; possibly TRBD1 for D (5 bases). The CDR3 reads CASSSGWDNEKLFF. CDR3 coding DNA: TGTGCCAGCAGTTCAGGGTGGGATAATGAAAAACTGTTTTTT.